These T cell receptor beta chains were read from a single sample in a study of Ad26.COV2.S vaccination and SARS-CoV-2 variants. Using immunoSEQ multiplex PCR, the repertoire was profiled, and TCRdb retains in-frame clones only, with some absent. The sample comprises 350,000 to 500,000 clones, nearly 90% of which are singletons, and roughly 2.5% rests with the top ten. The sequencing here drew on peripheral blood, taken in a trial of Ad26.COV2.S vaccine versus placebo. The receptors originated from a person between 18 and 60 years old who received the Ad26.COV2.S COVID-19 vaccine or a placebo. CDR3s include the opening cysteine and the closing phenylalanine or tryptophan. The D gene is left open where the match is weak. Only some rows state a clone size, as once, few, many or a class for expanded clones.

DNA	CDR3	D	length	V	J	size
TGTGCCTGGAGTTCCGGGACTAGCGGGATGGGGACCTACAATGAGCAGTTCTTC	CAWSSGTSGMGTYNEQFF	TRBD2	18	TRBV30	TRBJ2-1	NA
TGTGCCAGCAGTACTTCTGTAAGAATCTCTGGAAACACCATATATTTT	CASSTSVRISGNTIYF	NA	16	TRBV6-6	TRBJ1-3	NA
TGTGCCACCAGCGGGTCCGGGACTAGCGGGAGATTGCAAGAGACCCAGTACTTC	CATSGSGTSGRLQETQYF	TRBD2	18	TRBV15	TRBJ2-5	NA
TGTGCCAGCAGTTTAGGCAGTGAAGCTTTCTTT	CASSLGSEAFF	NA	11	TRBV28	TRBJ1-1	once
TGTGCCAGTAGTGCGGGGGAACTCACTGAAGCTTTCTTT	CASSAGELTEAFF	NA	13	TRBV19	TRBJ1-1	once
TGCGCCAGCAGCCAAAGGACTAGCGTAACCCCAGGGGGCTCCTACAATGAGCAGTTCTTC	CASSQRTSVTPGGSYNEQFF	TRBD2	20	TRBV4-1	TRBJ2-1	NA
TGTGCCAGCAGCCCCGATTTGTGGACGCGGGAAACGAACACCGGGGAGCTGTTTTTT	CASSPDLWTRETNTGELFF	NA	19	TRBV6-2/TRBV6-3	TRBJ2-2	NA
TGCGCCAGCGCAAACCCGGAGGGGGGAAACATTCAGTACTTC	CASANPEGGNIQYF	NA	14	TRBV5-1	TRBJ2-4	NA
TGTGCCAGCAGTTTGCGCGGGGAGCAGTACTTC	CASSLRGEQYF	NA	11	TRBV28	TRBJ2-7	NA
TGTGCCAGCAGTGGCTTGGGGGGGCCTCAAGAGACCCAGTACTTC	CASSGLGGPQETQYF	NA	15	TRBV28	TRBJ2-5	NA
TGTGCCTGGAGTGTACAAGGAGGTCGTAGCACCTTC	CAWSVQGGRSTF	NA	12	TRBV30	TRBJ1-2	once
TGTGCCAGCAGGCAGGGAGGCGGGACTAATGTAAAAGAGACCCAGTACTTC	CASRQGGGTNVKETQYF	TRBD2	17	TRBV7-6	TRBJ2-5	NA
TGCAGTGTATCACTGATTGGTGGCTACACCTTC	CSVSLIGGYTF	NA	11	TRBV20-1	TRBJ1-2	NA
TGTGCCAGCTCACCACCCTCCGGGAGTCTTATTGAGCAGTTCTTC	CASSPPSGSLIEQFF	NA	15	TRBV18	TRBJ2-1	NA
TGCGCCAGCAGCCAAGATAGGGTAGCAGATACGCAGTATTTT	CASSQDRVADTQYF	NA	14	TRBV4-3	TRBJ2-3	NA
TGTGCCACCAGTGATTCGACCGGGACAGACGTACGGGGCTACACCTTC	CATSDSTGTDVRGYTF	TRBD1	16	TRBV24-1	TRBJ1-2	NA
TGTGCCAGCAGGAGACCCAATCAGCCCCAGCATTTT	CASRRPNQPQHF	NA	12	TRBV28	TRBJ1-5	once
TGTGCCAGCAGCCAAGATCGAAACACTGAAGCTTTCTTT	CASSQDRNTEAFF	NA	13	TRBV14	TRBJ1-1	NA
TGTGCCAGCAGCTTAGGGGGGGCCCAAAACATTCAGTACTTC	CASSLGGAQNIQYF	NA	14	TRBV7-3	TRBJ2-4	NA
TGTGCCAGCAATCACGGACCAACCTACGAGCAGTACTTC	CASNHGPTYEQYF	NA	13	TRBV2	TRBJ2-7	NA
TGTGCCAGCAGCGCCCTCGGGGGGGCGGTCGAAGAGACCCAGTACTTC	CASSALGGAVEETQYF	TRBD2	16	TRBV9	TRBJ2-5	NA
TGTGCCAGCTCACCACGGACAGGGGGCAATGAAAAACTGTTTTTT	CASSPRTGGNEKLFF	TRBD1	15	TRBV18	TRBJ1-4	NA
TGTGCCAGCAGCCCCGCCCGGGGCGGGAGTGGAGAGCAGTACTTC	CASSPARGGSGEQYF	TRBD2	15	TRBV7-6	TRBJ2-7	NA
TGTGCCACCAGCAGCAAAAGGACAGGGCGTTCACCCCTCCACTTT	CATSSKRTGRSPLHF	TRBD1	15	TRBV15	TRBJ1-6	few
TGTGCCTGGAGTGGGGACCCCCGAGGGGCCAAAAACATTCAGTACTTC	CAWSGDPRGAKNIQYF	NA	16	TRBV30	TRBJ2-4	NA
TGTGCCAGCAGCCAAGGACAGACAGGGGATCCGTACCAAGAGACCCAGTACTTC	CASSQGQTGDPYQETQYF	TRBD1	18	TRBV4-2	TRBJ2-5	NA
TGTGCCAGTAGCCAGTATGGCTACACCTTC	CASSQYGYTF	NA	10	TRBV19	TRBJ1-2	NA
TGTGCCAGCAGCCAAATCGACGGTTACTATGGCTACACCTTC	CASSQIDGYYGYTF	NA	14	TRBV7-2	TRBJ1-2	NA
TGTGCCAGCTCACCACCGGACTACTCTAGCACAGATACGCAGTATTTT	CASSPPDYSSTDTQYF	NA	16	TRBV18	TRBJ2-3	NA
TGTGCCTCCTCGGGACAGGGATGGGATGGCTACACCTTC	CASSGQGWDGYTF	TRBD1	13	TRBV19	TRBJ1-2	NA
TGTGCCAGCAGTCACAGACAGGGGGCCGACACTGAAGCTTTCTTT	CASSHRQGADTEAFF	TRBD1	15	TRBV6-5	TRBJ1-1	once
TGCGCCAGCAGCCGAGCCCCGACTCTCTCCGCTGCGTCTAATGAAAAACTGTTTTTT	CASSRAPTLSAASNEKLFF	NA	19	TRBV4-3	TRBJ1-4	NA
TGTGCCAGCAGGGCCAGGTACACTGAAGCTTTCTTT	CASRARYTEAFF	NA	12	TRBV12-3/TRBV12-4	TRBJ1-1	NA
TGCAGCGTTCGGGCTAACTATGGCTACACCTTC	CSVRANYGYTF	NA	11	TRBV29-1	TRBJ1-2	few
TGCGCCAGCAGAGCGGGACAGGGTTTAATCCGTCGGAATGAAAAACTGTTTTTT	CASRAGQGLIRRNEKLFF	TRBD1	18	TRBV10-1	TRBJ1-4	NA
TGTGCCAGCAGCTTAGCAGGGATGGGCGCTGAAGCTTTCTTT	CASSLAGMGAEAFF	NA	14	TRBV7-2	TRBJ1-1	NA
TGTGCCAGCAGTCCGCTGGGGGCTGAATTGGGAATAGATACGCAGTATTTT	CASSPLGAELGIDTQYF	NA	17	TRBV27	TRBJ2-3	NA
TGTGCCAGTAGGGAAACAGGGATAGCAACTAATGAAAAACTGTTTTTT	CASRETGIATNEKLFF	NA	16	TRBV19	TRBJ1-4	NA
TGTGCCAGCAGCTTAGATCCAGCGGGAGCTCTTACGGGTGTTGAGCAGTTCTTC	CASSLDPAGALTGVEQFF	TRBD2	18	TRBV11-3	TRBJ2-1	NA
TGTGCCAGCTCCCTTAGTGGGGGCGCAAATGGCTACACCTTC	CASSLSGGANGYTF	NA	14	TRBV18	TRBJ1-2	NA
TGTGCCAGCAGCAATAGCGAGGACAGCTCCTACGAGCAGTACTTC	CASSNSEDSSYEQYF	NA	15	TRBV7-8	TRBJ2-7	once
TGTGCCAGCAGCTTGGAAAGGGACCCGGCGGCTTTCTTT	CASSLERDPAAFF	NA	13	TRBV5-4	TRBJ1-1	NA
TGTGCCAGCAGTCAGGGGACGGGACTAAGGGGTGGAAACACCATATATTTT	CASSQGTGLRGGNTIYF	NA	17	TRBV7-9	TRBJ1-3	NA
TGTGCCAGCAGTCCCTACGGGTACATGGACAATGAGCAGTTCTTC	CASSPYGYMDNEQFF	NA	15	TRBV27	TRBJ2-1	NA
TGTGCCAGCTCACTAGACTTCCAGGGAGCGGGCTATGGCTACACCTTC	CASSLDFQGAGYGYTF	NA	16	TRBV18	TRBJ1-2	NA
TGTGCCAGCAGCCAAAGGGAGGCTAATGAAAAACTGTTTTTT	CASSQREANEKLFF	NA	14	TRBV3-1/TRBV3-2	TRBJ1-4	NA
TGTGCCAGCAGCTTAGAGGGGACGATCTCTGGCTACACCTTC	CASSLEGTISGYTF	NA	14	TRBV7-8	TRBJ1-2	NA
TGTGCCAGCAGTGAAGGGAAAGAGACCCAGTACTTC	CASSEGKETQYF	NA	12	TRBV2	TRBJ2-5	NA
TGCGCCAGCAGCGATCTCTCTGGGGCCAACGTCCTGACTTTC	CASSDLSGANVLTF	NA	14	TRBV5-1	TRBJ2-6	NA
TGTGCCAGCAGTGACTCGAGGTCGGGGGAGCTGGATACGCAGTATTTT	CASSDSRSGELDTQYF	NA	16	TRBV6-4	TRBJ2-3	NA